The 7 T cell receptor beta chains given below trace back to one sample, sequenced in a study of graft-versus-host responses after intestinal transplantation. Their antigens remain unidentified. Sequenced by immunoSEQ multiplex PCR; TCRdb stores in-frame clones only, minus some. The sample carries about 120,000 clones, around 96% recorded once. The sequencing used unstimulated CD8+ T cells sorted from spleen or lymph node cells, collected before intestinal transplant. The receptors originated from a human donor who received an intestinal transplant.

This chain connects TRBV29-1 to TRBJ1-1; TRBD1 matches 8 bases. Per germline, CDR1 SQVTM and CDR2 ANQGSEA. This CDR3 comprises 15 residues. J was trimmed by 7 bases and V by 0 bases; bases with no gene match: 10. The CDR3 DNA reads as TGCAGCGTTGAAGATCCGGACAGGGTTGGTATTGAAGCTTTCTTT. Its translation: CSVEDPDRVGIEAFF.

This clone was counted only a few times. The rearrangement joins TRBV14 to TRBJ2-7; perhaps TRBD1 as D (7 bases). The ends were cut back, 0 bases at V and 3 bases at J, with 12 bases in the middle. The CDR3 runs 15 residues. Per the germline V gene, CDR1 is SGHDN and CDR2 is FVKESK. The CDR3 spells CASSQEAGGLYEQYF. The CDR3, as DNA: TGTGCCAGCAGCCAAGAGGCAGGGGGACTCTACGAGCAGTACTTC. Combining the CDR3 with reference TRBV14 and TRBJ2-7 gives the whole variable domain EAGVTQFPSHSVIEKGQTVTLRCDPISGHDNLYWYRRVMGKEIKFLLHFVKESKQDESGMPNNRFLAERTGGTYSTLKVQPAELEDSGVYFCASSQEAGGLYEQYFGPGTRLTVT.

The V call is TRBV5-6, the J call TRBJ1-4, with 7 bases identical to TRBD1. This CDR3 comprises 14 residues. Germline-derived CDR1 and CDR2 are SGHDT and YYEEEE. The ends lost 4 bases at V and 7 bases at J; junction bases unmatched: 7. The CDR3 spells CASSPGTVFEKLFF. The CDR3 nucleotides read TGTGCCAGCAGCCCCGGGACAGTTTTTGAAAAACTGTTTTTT.

The chain recombines TRBV11-2 with TRBJ1-2, with D possibly being TRBD1 (5 bases). Germline V gene sequence: CDR1 SGHAT, CDR2 FQNNGV. The V gene lost 0 bases and the J gene lost 2 bases, with 10 bases spanning the gap. CDR3 length equals 15 residues. The chain's CDR3 is CASSLDLGANYGYTF. As DNA, the CDR3 is TGTGCCAGCAGCTTAGATTTAGGGGCGAACTATGGCTACACCTTC.

J is TRBJ1-5 and V is TRBV28, with no clear D. Trimming cost V 2 bases and J 4 bases, with 9 bases left between them. The CDR3 length is 14 residues. The germline V gene encodes CDR1 MDHEN and CDR2 SYDVKM. The CDR3 region is CASSLLSGNQPQHF. CDR3 bases: TGTGCCAGCAGTTTACTGTCGGGGAATCAGCCCCAGCATTTT.

The V and J genes are TRBV5-6 and TRBJ2-7, with 8 positions matching TRBD2. CDR1 is SGHDT, CDR2 YYEEEE, per germline. Unmatched junction bases numbered 7, after V lost 4 bases and J lost 4 bases. The CDR3 has 14 amino acids. CDR3 DNA: TGTGCCAGCAGCACTAGCGGAGAGGAGTACGAGCAGTACTTC. Its protein product is CASSTSGEEYEQYF.

V and J are TRBV9 and TRBJ1-1; TRBD1 aligns across 10 bases. Looked up from germline, CDR1 is SGDLS and CDR2 is YYNGEE. The V gene end was trimmed by 3 bases and the J gene end by 5 bases; junction bases not matched to a gene: 7. This CDR3 has 15 residues. The CDR3 loop is CASSETGGVETEAFF. The CDR3 coding sequence is TGTGCCAGCAGCGAGACAGGGGGCGTTGAGACTGAAGCTTTCTTT.